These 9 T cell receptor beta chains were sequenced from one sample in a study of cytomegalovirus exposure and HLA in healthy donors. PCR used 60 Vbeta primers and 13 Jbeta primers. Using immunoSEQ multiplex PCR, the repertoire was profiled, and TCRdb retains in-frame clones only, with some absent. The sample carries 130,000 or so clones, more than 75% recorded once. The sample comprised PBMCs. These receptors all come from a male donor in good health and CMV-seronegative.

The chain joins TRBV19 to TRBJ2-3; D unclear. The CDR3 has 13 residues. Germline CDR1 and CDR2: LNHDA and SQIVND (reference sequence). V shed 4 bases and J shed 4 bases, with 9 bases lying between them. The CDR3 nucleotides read TGTGCCAGTAGTAGGCTAGGTGCAGATACGCAGTATTTT. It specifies CASSRLGADTQYF.

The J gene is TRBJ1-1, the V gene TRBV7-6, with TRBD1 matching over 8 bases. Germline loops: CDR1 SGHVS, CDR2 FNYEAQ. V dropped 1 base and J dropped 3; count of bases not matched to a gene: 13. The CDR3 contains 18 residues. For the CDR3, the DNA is TGTGCCAGCAGCTTAGAGCCCCCGGACAGGGAGCGGTACACTGAAGCTTTCTTT. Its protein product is CASSLEPPDRERYTEAFF.

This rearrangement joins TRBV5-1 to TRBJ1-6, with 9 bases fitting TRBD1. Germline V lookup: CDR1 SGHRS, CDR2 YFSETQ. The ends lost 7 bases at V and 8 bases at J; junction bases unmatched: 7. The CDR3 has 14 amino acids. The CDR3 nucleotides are TGCGCCAGCCAACCGGGACAGGGTGATTCACCCCTCCACTTT. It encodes CASQPGQGDSPLHF.

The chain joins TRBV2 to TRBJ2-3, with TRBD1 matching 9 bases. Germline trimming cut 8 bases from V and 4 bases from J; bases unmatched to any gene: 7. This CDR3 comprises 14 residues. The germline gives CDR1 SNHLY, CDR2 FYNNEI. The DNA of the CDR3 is TGTGCCAGCCTCCGGACAGGGGCAGCAGATACGCAGTATTTT. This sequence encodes CASLRTGAADTQYF.

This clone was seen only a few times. The CDR3 loop is CASSIRTVDNEQFF. The CDR3 DNA follows: TGTGCCAGCAGCATAAGGACAGTGGATAATGAGCAGTTCTTC. The chain combines TRBV7-9 with TRBJ2-1, with D tentatively TRBD1 (6 bases). V was trimmed by 5 bases and J by 7 bases, leaving 15 bases between them. In germline, CDR1 is SEHNR, CDR2 FQNEAQ (reference sequence). This CDR3 has 14 amino acids.

CDR3 coding DNA: TGTGCCAGCAGCTTAGAAGAGACTGAAGAGACCCAGTACTTC. It is translated as CASSLEETEETQYF. The chain uses TRBV11-2 and TRBJ2-5; D unclear. The V and J ends lost 0 bases and 3 bases respectively, with 8 bases between them. The CDR3 loop spans 14 amino acids. Per the germline V gene, CDR1 is SGHAT and CDR2 is FQNNGV.

CDR3 sequence: CASSLVAGSYEQYF. The DNA of the CDR3 is TGTGCCAGCAGCTTAGTGGCAGGCTCCTACGAGCAGTACTTC. V usage is TRBV11-2 and J usage is TRBJ2-7; D is unclear. V was trimmed by 1 base and J by 0 bases, leaving 7 bases between them. The CDR3 totals 14 residues. In germline, CDR1 is SGHAT, CDR2 FQNNGV.

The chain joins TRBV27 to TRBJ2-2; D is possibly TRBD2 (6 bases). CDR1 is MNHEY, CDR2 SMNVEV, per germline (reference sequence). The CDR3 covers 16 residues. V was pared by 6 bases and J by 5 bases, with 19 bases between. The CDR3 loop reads CASSPSWGDLTGELFF. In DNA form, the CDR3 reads TGTGCCAGCAGCCCCTCGTGGGGGGACTTAACCGGGGAGCTGTTTTTT.

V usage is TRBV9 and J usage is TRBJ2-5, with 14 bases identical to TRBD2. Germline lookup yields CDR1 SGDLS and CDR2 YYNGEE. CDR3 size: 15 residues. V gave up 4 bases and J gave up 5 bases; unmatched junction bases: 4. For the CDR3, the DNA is TGTGCCAGCAGCAGGACTAGCGGGGGGAGGGAGACCCAGTACTTC. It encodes CASSRTSGGRETQYF. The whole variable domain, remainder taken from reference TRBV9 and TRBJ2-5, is DSGVTQTPKHLITATGQRVTLRCSPRSGDLSVYWYQQSLDQGLQFLIQYYNGEERAKGNILERFSAQQFPDLHSELNLSSLELGDSALYFCASSRTSGGRETQYFGPGTRLLVL.